The 24 T cell receptor beta chains in this list originate from one sample, sequenced in a study of OX40 agonist ivuxolimab in advanced cancers. Using immunoSEQ multiplex PCR, the repertoire was profiled, and TCRdb retains in-frame clones only, with some absent. The profile shows around 63,000 clones, over 75% of them singletons. This specimen was CD4+ or CD8+ T cells sorted from blood, taken in a trial of the OX40 agonist ivuxolimab. The receptors shown here come from an adult with an advanced solid tumor such as melanoma, head and neck, liver or kidney cancer.

V gene TRBV7-3 combines with J gene TRBJ2-7, with a weak D call TRBD1 (6 bases). V dropped 5 bases and J dropped 6 bases, with 14 bases sitting between them. The CDR3 has 13 amino acids. CDR1 is SGHTA, CDR2 FQGTGA, per germline. CDR3 sequence reads: CASSPRGLAEQYF. The DNA of the CDR3 is TGTGCCAGCAGCCCCAGGGGTTTGGCCGAGCAGTACTTC.

V is TRBV5-1 and J is TRBJ2-4, with 7 bases aligning to TRBD1. The CDR3 is 16 amino acids. Germline lookup yields CDR1 SGHRS and CDR2 YFSETQ. Trimming took 0 bases from V and 0 from J; bases not matched to a gene: 3. The CDR3 loop is CASSLEGGPAKNIQYF. As DNA, the CDR3 is TGCGCCAGCAGCTTGGAAGGGGGCCCAGCCAAAAACATTCAGTACTTC.

V and J are TRBV28 and TRBJ1-1; perhaps TRBD1 as D (5 bases). CDR3 length equals 13 residues. The germline CDR1 and CDR2 sequences are MDHEN and SYDVKM. Trimming took 6 bases from V and 5 from J, leaving 13 bases between them. The CDR3 bases are TGTGCCAGCAGAATCCCCAGGGATACTGAAGCTTTCTTT. This encodes CASRIPRDTEAFF.

The chain uses TRBV5-6 and TRBJ2-7; D unclear. The CDR3 is 14 residues long. Germline loops: CDR1 SGHDT, CDR2 YYEEEE. Trimming shortened V by 0 bases and J by 1 base, and 8 bases separated the two germline ends. The CDR3 DNA follows: TGTGCCAGCAGCTTGGGACTGGAATCCTACGAGCAGTACTTC. Translated: CASSLGLESYEQYF.

The chain joins TRBV7-2 to TRBJ2-1; D gene unclear. CDR1 is SGHTA, CDR2 FQGNSA, per germline. CDR3 length equals 15 residues. V was clipped by 5 bases and J by 1 base, with 12 bases between them. CDR3 region: CASSLLDISYNEQFF. The CDR3 nucleotides are TGTGCCAGCAGCCTCCTCGACATATCCTACAATGAGCAGTTCTTC.

Written as DNA, the CDR3 is TGTGCCAGCAGTGACTCGAACATGGAAACCGGGGAGCTGTTTTTT. This encodes CASSDSNMETGELFF. The chain employs TRBV6-4 and TRBJ2-2; D is undetermined. V was clipped by 0 bases and J by 5 bases, with 10 bases between them. This CDR3 is built from 15 residues. The V gene's germline CDR1 is MRHNA and CDR2 SNTAGT.

Here the CDR3 DNA reads TGTGCCACCAGCAGAGATATAAATCAGCCCCAGCATTTT. It is translated as CATSRDINQPQHF. V gene TRBV15 combines with J gene TRBJ1-5, with no clear D. Per the germline V gene, CDR1 is LNHNV and CDR2 is YYDKDF (reference sequence). The length of the CDR3 is 13 residues. V was trimmed by 0 bases and J by 4 bases, leaving 4 bases between them.

The chain combines TRBV7-9 with TRBJ1-5; D not certain. V was clipped by 5 bases and J by 3 bases, with 11 bases between them. Germline CDR1 is SEHNR and CDR2 is FQNEAQ (reference sequence). The CDR3 runs to 14 residues. The CDR3 here is CASSLGMNNQPQHF. CDR3 in DNA: TGTGCCAGCAGCCTAGGGATGAACAATCAGCCCCAGCATTTT.

V usage is TRBV7-9 and J usage is TRBJ1-3, with a possible D match to TRBD1 (6 bases). CDR3 length: 16 residues. Trimming took 5 bases from V and 2 from J, leaving 16 bases between them. CDR1 and CDR2 from the germline V gene are SEHNR and FQNEAQ (reference sequence). The CDR3 sequence is CASSPLQGKTGNTIYF. Here the CDR3 DNA reads TGTGCCAGCAGCCCACTACAGGGAAAGACTGGAAACACCATATATTTT. The full variable domain, rest sourced from reference TRBV7-9 and TRBJ1-3, is DTGVSQNPRHKITKRGQNVTFRCDPISEHNRLYWYRQTLGQGPEFLTYFQNEAQLEKSRLLSDRFSAERPKGSFSTLEIQRTEQGDSAMYLCASSPLQGKTGNTIYFGEGSWLTVV.

This clone was observed a single time. The chain uses TRBV6-1 and TRBJ2-2, with D possibly being TRBD2 (5 bases). The CDR3 runs 13 residues. Looked up from germline, CDR1 is MNHNS and CDR2 is SASEGT. V dropped 6 bases and J dropped 6 bases, with 11 bases sitting between them. Here the CDR3 DNA reads TGTGCCAGCAGAGAACTAGAGTCCGGGGAGCTGTTTTTT. Amino acid sequence: CASRELESGELFF.

The chain couples TRBV19 to TRBJ2-3; D is possibly TRBD1 (6 bases). V lost 3 bases and J lost 2, with 9 bases in between. In germline, CDR1 is LNHDA, CDR2 SQIVND (reference sequence). CDR3 length: 14 amino acids. The CDR3 DNA sequence: TGTGCCAGTAGTATCGGACAGCTCACAGATACGCAGTATTTT. Translation gives CASSIGQLTDTQYF.

This clone was detected only once. The chain employs TRBV2 and TRBJ1-6; the D gene is possibly TRBD1 (5 bases). V lost 4 bases and J lost 10, with 11 bases in between. Germline-derived CDR1 and CDR2 are SNHLY and FYNNEI. The CDR3 is 13 residues long. The CDR3 DNA follows: TGTGCCAGCAGTGGCAGGGTGGGATCACCCCTCCACTTT. It is translated as CASSGRVGSPLHF.

The sample holds one count of this clone. This chain links TRBV5-4 with TRBJ2-6; D not certain. Germline V lookup: CDR1 SGHNT, CDR2 YYREEE (reference sequence). CDR3 length: 15 residues. The V and J ends lost 2 bases and 4 bases respectively, with 10 bases between them. The CDR3 is CASSFPGTGANVLTF. CDR3 nucleotide sequence: TGTGCCAGCAGCTTCCCGGGTACCGGGGCCAACGTCCTGACTTTC.

This chain joins TRBV29-1 and TRBJ2-5, with D possibly matching TRBD2 (6 bases). This CDR3 has 15 residues. Germline V gene lookup returns CDR1 SQVTM and CDR2 ANQGSEA. The germline V and J ends were trimmed by 1 base and 4 bases, with 16 bases remaining between them. DNA of the CDR3: TGCAGCGTTGAAGTTGCGGGATCTGCCCCAGAGACCCAGTACTTC. The encoded protein is CSVEVAGSAPETQYF. The full variable domain, rest sourced from reference TRBV29-1 and TRBJ2-5, is SAVISQKPSRDICQRGTSLTIQCQVDSQVTMMFWYRQQPGQSLTLIATANQGSEATYESGFVIDKFPISRPNLTFSTLTVSNMSPEDSSIYLCSVEVAGSAPETQYFGPGTRLLVL.

This clone has a single count. The chain joins TRBV7-9 to TRBJ1-4, with TRBD1 identical over 11 bases. The CDR3 consists of 16 residues. V was pared by 4 bases and J by 8 bases, with 9 bases of the junction left unmatched. Germline lookup yields CDR1 SEHNR and CDR2 FQNEAQ (reference sequence). The CDR3 coding sequence is TGTGCCAGCAGCTCATGGGACAGGGGGGGTCAAGAAAAACTGTTTTTT. Translating gives CASSSWDRGGQEKLFF.

This clone was seen a single time. The rearrangement uses TRBV7-2 and TRBJ2-7; perhaps TRBD2 as D (6 bases). This CDR3 comprises 15 residues. Germline V gene data show CDR1 as SGHTA and CDR2 as FQGNSA. V shed 3 bases and J shed 2 bases, with 14 bases lying between them. The CDR3 spells CASSFIPGRTYEQYF. The CDR3 region has the DNA TGTGCCAGCAGCTTTATCCCAGGGAGGACCTACGAGCAGTACTTC.

V usage is TRBV6-5 and J usage is TRBJ2-7, with D possibly TRBD1 on 5 matching bases. CDR3 length equals 14 residues. CDR1 is MNHEY, CDR2 SVGAGI, per germline. The V end lost 4 bases, the J end lost 4 bases, and 14 bases lay between the germline ends. CDR3 region: CASSSGQGTYEQYF. In DNA form, the CDR3 reads TGTGCCAGCAGTTCAGGGCAAGGAACTTACGAGCAGTACTTC.

The chain carries TRBV14 and TRBJ1-1; D remains unclear. Germline V CDR1 and CDR2: SGHDN, FVKESK. V lost 2 bases, J lost 3 bases, and 7 bases lay in between. The length of the CDR3 is 13 residues. The CDR3 loop reads CASSQMSYTEAFF. The CDR3 nucleotides are TGTGCCAGCAGCCAAATGTCGTACACTGAAGCTTTCTTT.

The rearrangement links TRBV27 to TRBJ2-7; 10 positions agree with TRBD2. J gave up 2 bases and V 5 bases, and 12 bases lay outside the gene matches. The CDR3 has 17 amino acids. The germline CDR1 and CDR2 sequences are MNHEY and SMNVEV (reference sequence). CDR3 DNA sequence: TGTGCCAGCAGTCCCATTCTAGCGGGAGACCGCCCCTACGAGCAGTACTTC. The encoded protein is CASSPILAGDRPYEQYF.

This chain connects TRBV5-1 to TRBJ2-5; 7 bases fit TRBD2. With V trimmed by 5 bases and J by 7 bases, 17 bases remained unmatched. The CDR3 runs 16 residues. Germline lookup yields CDR1 SGHRS and CDR2 YFSETQ. This chain's CDR3 is CASRLGGAMGVGTQYF. In DNA form, the CDR3 reads TGCGCCAGCAGACTGGGAGGGGCCATGGGTGTAGGGACCCAGTACTTC.

This clone has only a few counts. V gene TRBV20-1 combines with J gene TRBJ1-1, with a tentative D call TRBD1 (5 bases). V shed 7 bases and J shed 3 bases, with 9 bases lying between them. This CDR3 contains 11 residues. Germline V gene lookup returns CDR1 DFQATT and CDR2 SNEGSKA (reference sequence). This CDR3 reads CSGRQYTEAFF. The CDR3, as DNA: TGCAGTGGGAGACAGTACACTGAAGCTTTCTTT.

The V call is TRBV5-1, the J call TRBJ2-5; TRBD2 matches 7 bases. The CDR3 has 16 amino acids. Trimming cost V 0 bases and J 4 bases; bases outside gene matches: 9. The germline V gene has CDR1 SGHRS and CDR2 YFSETQ. CDR3 in DNA: TGCGCCAGCAGCTTGGGCCAGGGCGGGGGACCAGAGACCCAGTACTTC. Translating gives CASSLGQGGGPETQYF. Looking up the rest from reference TRBV5-1 and TRBJ2-5 gives the full variable domain: KAGVTQTPRYLIKTRGQQVTLSCSPISGHRSVSWYQQTPGQGLQFLFEYFSETQRNKGNFPGRFSGRQFSNSRSEMNVSTLELGDSALYLCASSLGQGGGPETQYFGPGTRLLVL.

Remarks on this clone: Within the sample, other DNA sequences also encode this same CDR3. The chain couples TRBV5-1 to TRBJ1-3; D call uncertain. Germline lookup yields CDR1 SGHRS and CDR2 YFSETQ. The CDR3 contains 14 residues. With 0 bases removed from V and 1 base from J, the gap between germline ends came to 5 bases. The CDR3 DNA sequence: TGCGCCAGCAGCTTGGGCGGATCTGGAAACACCATATATTTT. Amino acid sequence: CASSLGGSGNTIYF.

The chain couples TRBV29-1 to TRBJ2-1; maybe TRBD1 (6 bases). The V gene's germline CDR1 is SQVTM and CDR2 ANQGSEA. Trimming shortened V by 3 bases and J by 6 bases, and 12 bases separated the two germline ends. This CDR3 comprises 13 residues. Written as DNA, the CDR3 is TGCAGCGTTGAGGGGACATATTCCAATGAGCAGTTCTTC. It specifies CSVEGTYSNEQFF.